The source of this T cell receptor beta chain is a study of blood T cell repertoires in COVID-19. Study-wide background: The cDNA or gDNA used as material had been derived from T cells, B-cell-depleted T cells, or PBMCs.

CDR3 length: 13 residues. The V segment lost 5 bases and the J segment 7 bases; nucleotides outside the gene matches: 2. Germline CDR1 reads MNHEY; CDR2 reads SVGEGT. TCRdb keeps only in-frame clones here, not all; method: immunoSEQ multiplex PCR. The repertoire holds some 250,000 clones, with around 90% as singletons. The sample consisted of peripheral blood. This TCR was recovered from a woman in her sixties with COVID-19, enrolled during active disease. The chain recombines TRBV6-2 or TRBV6-3 with TRBJ1-6; the match to TRBD1 covers 7 bases. The CDR3 nucleotides read TGTGCCAGCAGTCTGACAGGGAATTCACCCCTCCACTTT. Protein sequence: CASSLTGNSPLHF.